This T cell receptor beta chain is drawn from a study of regulatory T cells in long-lasting Graves disease. Study at large: Newly diagnosed Graves' patients had under 3 months of antithyroid drugs.

As for time point: newly diagnosed GD, antithyroid drugs for less than 3 months. Extracted PBMC RNA gave rise to the TCR library. To make TCR beta libraries, researchers used iRepertoire HTBI primers and Arm-PCR of CDR3 regions. TCRdb used MiXCR to reprocess the multiplex PCR reads, holding one entry per CDR3 protein. The profile shows about 300,000 distinct CDR3 sequences, roughly 18% of them singletons. CDR1 is SNHLY and CDR2 is FYNNEI in the germline V gene. V lost 3 bases and J 0 bases, leaving 14 bases between the germline ends. This CDR3 has 16 amino acids. In its sample, this clonotype was seen many times. As yet, its antigen is unknown. Regarding the study as a whole: Persistent disease favored TRBV28, TRBJ1-2 and TRBJ2-5. Persistent patients shared some 2,900 public clonotypes among themselves. Newly diagnosed patients shared fewer, at some 970.

The sequence derives from a female donor with Graves disease. J is TRBJ1-2 and V is TRBV2, with a tentative D call TRBD1 (5 bases). The material was peripheral blood mononuclear cells (PBMCs), obtained at new diagnosis, from a patient treated with antithyroid drugs. CDR3 in amino acids: CASSEVWAGANYGYTF. The DNA for the CDR3 is TGTGCCAGCAGTGAGGTTTGGGCGGGGGCTAACTATGGCTACACCTTC.